Below, 20 T cell receptor beta chains from the same sample are listed, as sequenced in a study of glioma-infiltrating T cells after dendritic cell vaccination. Regarding time point: after dendritic cell vaccination, including at tumor progression/relapse. TCRdb keeps only in-frame clones here, not all; method: immunoSEQ multiplex PCR. The sample contains some 90,000 clones, 80% to 90% of which appear only once. Here the sequenced sample was blood, taken after dendritic cell vaccination. These receptors were collected from a human donor with glioblastoma.

V usage is TRBV9 and J usage is TRBJ2-3, with 8 nucleotides matching TRBD2. This CDR3 has 18 residues. Trimming at V came to 0 bases and at J to 3 bases, leaving 12 bases not matched to a gene. Germline assignment: CDR1 SGDLS and CDR2 YYNGEE. The CDR3 DNA sequence: TGTGCCAGCAGCGTAGAACTCGAGCGGGAGATGGGAACAGATACGCAGTATTTT. Protein sequence: CASSVELEREMGTDTQYF.

The chain links TRBV7-2 to TRBJ2-7; the match to TRBD1 covers 10 bases. This CDR3 has 14 amino acids. The V segment lost 4 bases and the J segment 4 bases; nucleotides outside the gene matches: 4. Germline V lookup: CDR1 SGHTA, CDR2 FQGNSA. The CDR3 region is CASSSRTGGYEQYF. Here the CDR3 DNA reads TGTGCCAGCAGCTCCAGGACAGGGGGGTACGAGCAGTACTTC.

The V and J genes are TRBV4-2 and TRBJ1-1; weak D call: TRBD1 (5 bases). Germline V lookup: CDR1 LGHNA, CDR2 YNFKEQ. Deletions cut 0 bases from V and 1 base from J, with 15 bases between. The CDR3 consists of 17 residues. The CDR3 sequence is CASSQDLIIGGNTEAFF. Here the CDR3 DNA reads TGTGCCAGCAGCCAAGACTTGATTATCGGGGGGAACACTGAAGCTTTCTTT.

The chain is built from TRBV14 and TRBJ2-3; 7 nucleotides line up with TRBD1. The ends lost 4 bases at V and 8 bases at J; junction bases unmatched: 6. Germline V gene lookup returns CDR1 SGHDN and CDR2 FVKESK. The CDR3 length is 13 residues. The CDR3 bases are TGTGCCAGCAGCCCTACAGGGGCAGGTACGCAGTATTTT. Translating it yields CASSPTGAGTQYF.

The chain couples TRBV5-1 to TRBJ2-1, with a possible D match to TRBD1 (5 bases). The V and J ends lost 6 bases and 0 bases respectively, with 19 bases between them. This CDR3 comprises 17 residues. CDR1 is SGHRS and CDR2 is YFSETQ in the germline V gene. The chain's CDR3 is CASTGQGDSSSYNEQFF. CDR3 nucleotide sequence: TGCGCCAGCACCGGGCAGGGTGATAGTAGCTCCTACAATGAGCAGTTCTTC.

The rearrangement uses TRBV5-4 and TRBJ2-1; 9 bases agree with TRBD1. Germline CDR1 and CDR2: SGHNT and YYREEE (reference sequence). The CDR3 has 15 residues. With V trimmed by 5 bases and J by 9 bases, 12 bases remained unmatched. In nucleotides, the CDR3 is TGTGCCAGCAGGAGCGGGACAGGGACCTCCGGTGAGCAGTTCTTC. Amino acid sequence: CASRSGTGTSGEQFF.

The chain couples TRBV7-9 to TRBJ2-2; D remains unclear. Germline V gene data show CDR1 as SEHNR and CDR2 as FQNEAQ (reference sequence). This CDR3 has 14 amino acids. Trimming shortened V by 5 bases and J by 3 bases, and 10 bases separated the two germline ends. The CDR3 protein is CASSLTADTGELFF. CDR3 coding DNA: TGTGCCAGCAGCCTCACAGCCGACACCGGGGAGCTGTTTTTT.

This clone was recorded a few times. The V and J genes are TRBV16 and TRBJ1-1, with D perhaps TRBD1 (5 bases). The CDR3 extends over 14 amino acids. Germline CDR1 and CDR2: KGHSY and FQNENV. V was cut by 1 base and J by 6 bases, with 12 bases left in between. The DNA for the CDR3 is TGTGCCAGCAGCCAATTTCAGGGTAGCTCTGAAGCTTTCTTT. Its translation: CASSQFQGSSEAFF.

This chain links TRBV7-9 with TRBJ2-3; D is perhaps TRBD1 (6 bases). The CDR3 runs 15 residues. Germline values: CDR1 SEHNR, CDR2 FQNEAQ (reference sequence). Trimming stripped 3 bases from V and 0 bases from J, with 10 bases between. CDR3 sequence (DNA): TGTGCCAGCAGCTTGAACAGGGCTAGCACAGATACGCAGTATTTT. Amino acid sequence: CASSLNRASTDTQYF. The complete variable domain, with remaining parts taken from reference TRBV7-9 and TRBJ2-3, reads DTGVSQNPRHKITKRGQNVTFRCDPISEHNRLYWYRQTLGQGPEFLTYFQNEAQLEKSRLLSDRFSAERPKGSFSTLEIQRTEQGDSAMYLCASSLNRASTDTQYFGPGTRLTVL.

There are a few counts of this clone. The chain uses TRBV6-5 and TRBJ1-5, with 7 nucleotides matching TRBD1. This CDR3 spans 12 amino acids. The germline V gene encodes CDR1 MNHEY and CDR2 SVGAGI. J was trimmed by 7 bases and V by 5 bases; bases with no gene match: 2. The CDR3 DNA reads TGTGCCAGCAGTAACAGGGGCCAGCCCCAGCATTTT. It is translated as CASSNRGQPQHF.

Here the CDR3 DNA reads TGTGCCAGTAGTGCGTCCGGGGAACCTTGGGATGGCTACACCTTC. This translates into CASSASGEPWDGYTF. The chain is built from TRBV19 and TRBJ1-2; D ambiguous. The CDR3 covers 15 residues. V dropped 5 bases and J dropped 6 bases, with 19 bases sitting between them. Germline V lookup: CDR1 LNHDA, CDR2 SQIVND (reference sequence).

The V and J genes are TRBV6-5 and TRBJ2-2, with a weak D call TRBD2 (5 bases). This CDR3 is built from 14 residues. Trimming removed 9 bases at V and 7 bases at J, with 18 bases between. From germline, CDR1 is MNHEY and CDR2 SVGAGI. The CDR3 nucleotides read TGTGCCAGTTTACCTAGCTCCAACGGCGGGGAGCTGTTTTTT. This codes for CASLPSSNGGELFF.

This clone was seen a handful of times. The V call is TRBV7-2, the J call TRBJ2-5; the D gene is possibly TRBD2 (6 bases). V was cut by 2 bases and J by 5 bases, with 15 bases left in between. Germline lookup yields CDR1 SGHTA and CDR2 FQGNSA. The CDR3 is 15 residues long. The DNA for the CDR3 is TGTGCCAGCAGCTTAAATATGGGCGCGGGGGAGACCCAGTACTTC. Amino acids: CASSLNMGAGETQYF. Together with reference TRBV7-2 and TRBJ2-5, the CDR3 gives the full variable domain: GAGVSQSPSNKVTEKGKDVELRCDPISGHTALYWYRQSLGQGLEFLIYFQGNSAPDKSGLPSDRFSAERTGGSVSTLTIQRTQQEDSAVYLCASSLNMGAGETQYFGPGTRLLVL.

The gene calls are TRBV6-6 and TRBJ1-2, with D hard to call. CDR3 length equals 13 residues. V lost 6 bases, J lost 2 bases, and 10 bases lay in between. In germline, CDR1 is MNHNY, CDR2 SVGAGI (reference sequence). In DNA, the CDR3 is TGTGCCAGCAGCCAAACAGAGAACTATGGCTACACCTTC. Its protein product is CASSQTENYGYTF.

The V and J genes are TRBV19 and TRBJ2-1; D uncertain. V was clipped by 0 bases and J by 6 bases, with 6 bases between them. The germline V gene has CDR1 LNHDA and CDR2 SQIVND (reference sequence). This CDR3 has 13 residues. The CDR3 region is CASSIDSSNEQFF. The CDR3 DNA sequence: TGTGCCAGTAGTATAGACAGTTCCAATGAGCAGTTCTTC.

The chain joins TRBV5-1 to TRBJ1-2; D remains unclear. This CDR3 contains 15 residues. The V and J ends lost 0 bases and 0 bases respectively, with 9 bases between them. Germline CDR1 reads SGHRS; CDR2 reads YFSETQ. Written as DNA, the CDR3 is TGCGCCAGCAGCTTGGTGGTCAGTTCTAACTATGGCTACACCTTC. It yields the protein CASSLVVSSNYGYTF.

In nucleotides, the CDR3 is TGTGCCAGCAGATTCATCATGGGACAGGGCACCACTGAAGCTTTCTTT. Translating it yields CASRFIMGQGTTEAFF. The chain carries TRBV28 and TRBJ1-1; TRBD1 aligns across 9 bases. Germline V gene data show CDR1 as MDHEN and CDR2 as SYDVKM. The ends lost 6 bases at V and 4 bases at J; junction bases unmatched: 12. The CDR3 consists of 16 residues.

The chain carries TRBV7-2 and TRBJ2-5, with D tentatively TRBD2 (5 bases). With 1 base removed from V and 5 bases from J, the gap between germline ends came to 8 bases. The V gene's germline CDR1 is SGHTA and CDR2 FQGNSA. This CDR3 spans 13 amino acids. The CDR3 loop reads CASSLGGLETQYF. Here the CDR3 DNA reads TGTGCCAGCAGCTTAGGAGGGTTGGAGACCCAGTACTTC.

CDR3 sequence reads: CASIRQGALSYEQYF. CDR3 bases: TGTGCCAGCATCCGACAGGGGGCACTTTCCTACGAGCAGTACTTC. V is TRBV6-1 and J is TRBJ2-7, with 10 bases lining up with TRBD1. The CDR3 covers 15 residues. The trim removed 7 bases at V and 1 base at J, leaving 7 bases unmatched. Germline loops: CDR1 MNHNS, CDR2 SASEGT.

This chain links TRBV19 with TRBJ2-1, with 8 bases aligning to TRBD2. Germline CDR1 is LNHDA and CDR2 is SQIVND (reference sequence). The CDR3 covers 13 residues. The trim removed 6 bases at V and 2 bases at J, leaving 0 bases unmatched. CDR3 amino acids: CASSGRAYNEQFF. For the CDR3, the DNA is TGTGCCAGTAGCGGGAGGGCCTACAATGAGCAGTTCTTC.